The 20 T cell receptor beta chains presented below share a single source sample, sequenced in a study of human T cells and chemical hapten exposure. The time point: patch test 1, 2 weeks after DPC sensitization. As to treatment: therapeutic diphenylcyclopropenone sensitization with weekly scalp DPC. TCRdb reprocessed the RACE reads via MiXCR and lists one record per CDR3 protein. The sample shows roughly 120,000 distinct CDR3 sequences, roughly 12% of them seen only once. The starting material was whole blood, obtained in connection with sensitization to the hapten diphenylcyclopropenone (DPC). The receptors derive from a woman in her 50s with alopecia areata. Some clones in this sample may be carry-over from other donors' samples.

There are a few counts of this clonotype. The chain uses TRBV6-6 and TRBJ2-1, with D perhaps matching TRBD2 (5 bases). CDR1 and CDR2 from the germline V gene are MNHNY and SVGAGI (reference sequence). V was trimmed by 4 bases and J by 6 bases, leaving 13 bases between them. CDR3 size: 14 residues. The CDR3, as DNA: TGTGCCAGCAGTTCCGGGGATTTTGGCAATGAGCAGTTCTTC. Amino acids: CASSSGDFGNEQFF.

The V call is TRBV7-9, the J call TRBJ2-3; TRBD2 matches 7 bases. CDR3 length: 15 amino acids. Trimming removed 1 base from V and 2 bases from J; junction bases left unmatched: 3. Germline lookup yields CDR1 SEHNR and CDR2 FQNEAQ (reference sequence). CDR3 sequence: CASSLGGSTTDTQYF. DNA of the CDR3: TGTGCCAGCAGCTTAGGCGGGAGCACCACAGATACGCAGTATTTT.

A note on this clonotype: A single base separates this from a much larger clone, so it may be a read error. This sequence joins TRBV6-2 or TRBV6-3 and TRBJ1-5; 7 bases fit TRBD1. CDR3 length: 15 amino acids. CDR1 is MNHEY, CDR2 SVGEGT, per germline. With 5 bases clipped from V and 4 bases from J, the junction kept 8 bases outside the gene matches. The CDR3 DNA is TGTGCCAGCAGTCTCCATACAGGGGAAAATCAGCCCCAGCATTTT. Its translation: CASSLHTGENQPQHF.

There are many counts of this clonotype. The rearrangement uses TRBV29-1 and TRBJ2-2, with TRBD2 as a possible D gene (6 bases). Germline V gene data show CDR1 as SQVTM and CDR2 as ANQGSEA. The CDR3 runs to 15 residues. V lost 4 bases, J lost 4 bases, and 16 bases lay in between. CDR3 loop: CSVGGRTSPTGELFF. CDR3 nucleotide sequence: TGCAGCGTTGGGGGAAGAACTAGCCCCACCGGGGAGCTGTTTTTT.

The genes are TRBV24-1 and TRBJ2-3, with D perhaps matching TRBD1 (5 bases). The CDR3 has 15 residues. Germline-derived CDR1 and CDR2 are KGHDR and SFDVKD. V lost 3 bases and J lost 1, with 10 bases in between. The CDR3 reads CATSDVRGGTDTQYF. As DNA, the CDR3 is TGTGCCACCAGTGATGTAAGGGGCGGCACAGATACGCAGTATTTT.

This clonotype was seen at least ten times. This sequence joins TRBV20-1 and TRBJ1-3; D remains ambiguous. The germline V gene encodes CDR1 DFQATT and CDR2 SNEGSKA (reference sequence). V was cut by 0 bases and J by 4 bases, with 22 bases left in between. The CDR3 runs 18 residues. CDR3 residues: CSARDPNKARLEGNTIYF. The CDR3 nucleotides read TGCAGTGCTAGAGATCCGAATAAAGCCCGTTTAGAGGGAAACACCATATATTTT.

This clonotype occurred many times. The chain uses TRBV5-4 and TRBJ2-5; 11 bases fit TRBD2. J gave up 4 bases and V 1 base, and 9 bases lay outside the gene matches. The germline V gene encodes CDR1 SGHNT and CDR2 YYREEE (reference sequence). CDR3 size: 17 residues. CDR3 DNA sequence: TGTGCCAGCAGCTTGACTAGCGGGGGACCTAAGGGAGAGACCCAGTACTTC. This encodes CASSLTSGGPKGETQYF.

This clonotype was counted ten times or more. The CDR3 loop reads CASSSNRGLHTEAFF. The CDR3 DNA is TGTGCCAGCAGCTCAAATAGGGGGCTGCACACTGAAGCTTTCTTT. This chain joins TRBV9 and TRBJ1-1; 7 bases match TRBD1. This CDR3 has 15 amino acids. Losses at the gene ends were 4 bases for V and 3 bases for J; bases not matched to a gene: 9. Germline V gives CDR1 SGDLS, CDR2 YYNGEE. The variable domain in full, with the rest retrieved from reference TRBV9 and TRBJ1-1, is DSGVTQTPKHLITATGQRVTLRCSPRSGDLSVYWYQQSLDQGLQFLIQYYNGEERAKGNILERFSAQQFPDLHSELNLSSLELGDSALYFCASSSNRGLHTEAFFGQGTRLTVV.

This clonotype showed up many times. The chain couples TRBV7-9 to TRBJ2-4; D not resolved. Trimming removed 4 bases at V and 9 bases at J, with 16 bases between. The CDR3 loop spans 14 amino acids. In germline, CDR1 is SEHNR, CDR2 FQNEAQ (reference sequence). In DNA, the CDR3 is TGTGCCAGCAGCTCCCCTCTGGCAGGTAGCATTCAGTACTTC. Translated: CASSSPLAGSIQYF.

At least ten counts were recorded for this clonotype. The rearrangement uses TRBV29-1 and TRBJ2-7; D unclear. Trimming pared 4 bases from V and 1 base from J, leaving 2 bases between. Germline V lookup: CDR1 SQVTM, CDR2 ANQGSEA. The length of the CDR3 is 10 residues. The CDR3 bases are TGCAGCGTTGGATCCTACGAGCAGTACTTC. Its protein product is CSVGSYEQYF.

Turning to this clonotype: Given a far larger clone just one base away, this is likely a sequencing read error. This chain links TRBV6-6 with TRBJ1-5; D gene ambiguous. V was trimmed by 6 bases and J by 0 bases, leaving 3 bases between them. Germline CDR1 and CDR2: MNHNY and SVGAGI (reference sequence). This CDR3 spans 12 amino acids. The CDR3 loop is CASRNSNQPQHF. CDR3 in DNA: TGTGCCAGCAGGAATAGCAATCAGCCCCAGCATTTT.

This clonotype was seen a handful of times. V usage is TRBV24-1 and J usage is TRBJ2-2; D is possibly TRBD1 (6 bases). Trimming left V 9 bases short and J 6 bases short, with 19 bases between. In germline, CDR1 is KGHDR, CDR2 SFDVKD. The CDR3 length is 15 residues. The CDR3 coding sequence is TGTGCCACCCGCGTGGGACAAAGGACCGCCGGGGAGCTGTTTTTT. Protein: CATRVGQRTAGELFF.

The chain uses TRBV27 and TRBJ2-5, with a possible D match to TRBD1 (6 bases). Germline V CDR1 and CDR2: MNHEY, SMNVEV (reference sequence). V lost 4 bases to trimming and J lost 0 bases, with 9 bases between them. This CDR3 has 14 residues. The CDR3 loop reads CASSSYRDQETQYF. Here the CDR3 DNA reads TGTGCCAGCAGTTCGTACAGGGACCAAGAGACCCAGTACTTC.

In its sample, this clonotype was seen many times. CDR3 sequence reads: CATSNDNEQFF. The CDR3 nucleotides are TGTGCCACCAGTAACGACAATGAGCAGTTCTTC. The rearrangement links TRBV24-1 to TRBJ2-1; D remains ambiguous. V lost 6 bases to trimming and J lost 5 bases, with 4 bases between them. The CDR3 contains 11 residues. Per the germline V gene, CDR1 is KGHDR and CDR2 is SFDVKD.

This clonotype appeared many times. This rearrangement joins TRBV6-2 or TRBV6-3 to TRBJ2-1, with D possibly TRBD2 on 5 matching bases. V lost 2 bases, J lost 6 bases, and 5 bases lay in between. CDR3 length equals 12 residues. Germline-derived CDR1 and CDR2 are MNHEY and SVGEGT. CDR3 nucleotides: TGTGCCAGCAGTTACCGGGGCAATGAGCAGTTCTTC. Protein: CASSYRGNEQFF.

Many counts were recorded for this clonotype. The gene calls are TRBV29-1 and TRBJ1-5; D ambiguous. V lost 5 bases to trimming and J lost 0 bases, with 17 bases between them. The CDR3 has 16 amino acids. Germline CDR1 is SQVTM and CDR2 is ANQGSEA. CDR3 coding DNA: TGCAGCGTTAGTGAAGGCAGCACGTATAGCAATCAGCCCCAGCATTTT. Protein: CSVSEGSTYSNQPQHF.

Only a few counts were recorded for this clonotype. This chain links TRBV11-3 with TRBJ2-6; 9 bases are shared with TRBD1. CDR3 length: 17 amino acids. CDR1 is SGHNT, CDR2 YENEEA, per germline. V shed 5 bases and J 2 bases; nucleotides not matched to a gene: 7. In DNA, the CDR3 is TGTGCCAGCAGCCCCCGACAGGGGGTTGCTGGGGCCAACGTCCTGACTTTC. This encodes CASSPRQGVAGANVLTF. Full variable domain (remainder filled in from reference TRBV11-3 and TRBJ2-6): EAGVVQSPRYKIIEKKQPVAFWCNPISGHNTLYWYLQNLGQGPELLIRYENEEAVDDSQLPKDRFSAERLKGVDSTLKIQPAELGDSAVYLCASSPRQGVAGANVLTFGAGSRLTVL.

In its sample, this clonotype was seen many times. This CDR3 reads CASSRGRTYEQYF. The DNA of the CDR3 is TGTGCCAGCAGCCGGGGGAGGACCTACGAGCAGTACTTC. The V gene is TRBV5-8, the J gene TRBJ2-7; tentative D call: TRBD2 (6 bases). Per germline, CDR1 SGHTS and CDR2 YDEGEE. V lost 4 bases to trimming and J lost 2 bases, with 10 bases between them. The CDR3 runs to 13 residues.

This chain joins TRBV20-1 and TRBJ2-7, with D maybe TRBD1 (5 bases). V lost 3 bases and J lost 2, with 11 bases in between. Looked up from germline, CDR1 is DFQATT and CDR2 is SNEGSKA (reference sequence). This CDR3 has 13 amino acids. In DNA, the CDR3 is TGCAGTGCTAGTCACAGGACGCCCTACGAGCAGTACTTC. This encodes CSASHRTPYEQYF.

This chain joins TRBV28 and TRBJ1-2, with a tentative D call TRBD1 (5 bases). The CDR3 extends over 14 amino acids. V was cut by 7 bases and J by 4 bases, with 16 bases left in between. Germline CDR1 and CDR2: MDHEN and SYDVKM. CDR3 DNA sequence: TGTGCCAGCAAATGGCAGGGCGGCTCCTATGGCTACACCTTC. Protein product: CASKWQGGSYGYTF.